Sequencing of this T cell receptor (beta chain) was carried out in a study of OX40 agonist ivuxolimab in advanced cancers. Study at large: The study treated patients with ivuxolimab, an agonistic anti-OX40 (CD134) antibody. Therapy given before enrollment (anti-PD-1, anti-PD-L1 or anti-CTLA-4) was allowed, and under 45% had some.

CDR1 is SGHRS and CDR2 is YFSETQ in the germline V gene. V lost 5 bases and J lost 5; bases outside the gene matches: 13. The CDR3 is made up of 16 amino acids. Points on this clone: Its antigen is unidentified. Other DNA sequences within the sample encode an identical CDR3.

Study conclusions and caveats: Within 6 weeks, CD4+ and CD8+ blood T cells expanded clonally at 0.1 to 3.0 mg/kg.

Only in-frame clones appear in the TCRdb table, and some are missing; sequencing was by immunoSEQ multiplex PCR. This table holds nearly 110,000 clones, approximately 90% found once. This chain connects TRBV5-1 to TRBJ2-5; 9 positions agree with TRBD2. This sequence originates from an adult with an advanced solid tumor such as melanoma, head and neck, liver or kidney cancer. The source was CD4+ or CD8+ T cells sorted from blood, collected in a trial of the OX40 agonist ivuxolimab. In DNA form, the CDR3 reads TGCGCCAGCAGGGAGGACGGGGCGGGGGGGCGTGAGACCCAGTACTTC. Its translation: CASREDGAGGRETQYF. Full variable domain (rest looked up from reference TRBV5-1 and TRBJ2-5): KAGVTQTPRYLIKTRGQQVTLSCSPISGHRSVSWYQQTPGQGLQFLFEYFSETQRNKGNFPGRFSGRQFSNSRSEMNVSTLELGDSALYLCASREDGAGGRETQYFGPGTRLLVL.